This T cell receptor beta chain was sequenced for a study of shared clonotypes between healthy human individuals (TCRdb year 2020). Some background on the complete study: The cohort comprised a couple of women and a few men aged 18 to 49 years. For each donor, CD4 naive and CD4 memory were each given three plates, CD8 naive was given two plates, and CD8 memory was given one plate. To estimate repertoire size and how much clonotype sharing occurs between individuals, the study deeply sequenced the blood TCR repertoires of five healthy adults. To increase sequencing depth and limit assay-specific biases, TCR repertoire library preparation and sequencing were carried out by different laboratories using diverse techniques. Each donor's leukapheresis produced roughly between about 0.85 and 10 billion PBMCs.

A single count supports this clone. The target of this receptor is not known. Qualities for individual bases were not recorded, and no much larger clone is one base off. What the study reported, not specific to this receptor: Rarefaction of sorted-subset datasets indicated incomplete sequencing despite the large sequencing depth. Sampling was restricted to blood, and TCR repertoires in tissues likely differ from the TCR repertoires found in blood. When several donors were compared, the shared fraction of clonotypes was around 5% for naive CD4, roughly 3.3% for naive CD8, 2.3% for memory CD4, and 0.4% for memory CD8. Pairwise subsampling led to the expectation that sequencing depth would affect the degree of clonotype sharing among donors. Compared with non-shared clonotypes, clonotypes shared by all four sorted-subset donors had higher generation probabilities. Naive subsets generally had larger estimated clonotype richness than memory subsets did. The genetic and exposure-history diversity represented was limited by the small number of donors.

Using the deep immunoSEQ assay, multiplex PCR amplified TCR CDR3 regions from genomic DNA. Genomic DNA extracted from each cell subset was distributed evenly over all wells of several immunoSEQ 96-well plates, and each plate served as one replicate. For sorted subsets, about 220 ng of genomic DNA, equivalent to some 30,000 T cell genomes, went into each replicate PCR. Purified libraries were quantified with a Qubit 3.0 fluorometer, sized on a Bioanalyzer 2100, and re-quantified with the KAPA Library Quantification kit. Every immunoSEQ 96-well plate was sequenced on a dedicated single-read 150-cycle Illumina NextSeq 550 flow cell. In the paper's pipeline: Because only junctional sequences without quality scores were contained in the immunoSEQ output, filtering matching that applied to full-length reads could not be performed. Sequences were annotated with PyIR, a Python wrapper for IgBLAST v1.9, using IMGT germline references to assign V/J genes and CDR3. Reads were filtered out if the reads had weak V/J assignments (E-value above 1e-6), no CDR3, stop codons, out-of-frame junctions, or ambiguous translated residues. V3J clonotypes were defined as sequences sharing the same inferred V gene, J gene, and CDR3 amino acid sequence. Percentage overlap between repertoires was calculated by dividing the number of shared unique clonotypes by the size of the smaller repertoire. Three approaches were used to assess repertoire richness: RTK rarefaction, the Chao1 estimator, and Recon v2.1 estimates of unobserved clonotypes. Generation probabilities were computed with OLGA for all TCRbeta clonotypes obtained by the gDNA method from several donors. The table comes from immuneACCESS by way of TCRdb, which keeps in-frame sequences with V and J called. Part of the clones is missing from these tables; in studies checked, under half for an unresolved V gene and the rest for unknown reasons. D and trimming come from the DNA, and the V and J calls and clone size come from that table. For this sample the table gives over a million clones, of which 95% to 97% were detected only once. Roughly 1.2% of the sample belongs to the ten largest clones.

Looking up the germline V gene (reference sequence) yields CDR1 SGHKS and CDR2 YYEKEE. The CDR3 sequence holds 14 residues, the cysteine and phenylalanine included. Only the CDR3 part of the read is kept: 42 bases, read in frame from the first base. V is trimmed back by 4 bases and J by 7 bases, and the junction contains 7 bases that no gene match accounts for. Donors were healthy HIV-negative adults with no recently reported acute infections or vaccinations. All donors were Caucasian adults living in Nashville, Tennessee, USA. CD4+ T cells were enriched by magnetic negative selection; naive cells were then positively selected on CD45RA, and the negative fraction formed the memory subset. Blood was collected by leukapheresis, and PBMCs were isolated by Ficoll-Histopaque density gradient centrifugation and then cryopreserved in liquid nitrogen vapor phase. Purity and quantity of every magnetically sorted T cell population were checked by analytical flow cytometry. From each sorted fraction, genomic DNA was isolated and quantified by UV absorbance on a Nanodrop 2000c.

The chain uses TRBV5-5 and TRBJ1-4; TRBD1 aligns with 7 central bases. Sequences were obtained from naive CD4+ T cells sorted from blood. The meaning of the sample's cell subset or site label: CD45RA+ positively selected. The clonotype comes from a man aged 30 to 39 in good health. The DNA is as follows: TGTGCCAGCAGCCGGAACAGGGGAGGTGAAAAACTGTTTTTT. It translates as CASSRNRGGEKLFF.